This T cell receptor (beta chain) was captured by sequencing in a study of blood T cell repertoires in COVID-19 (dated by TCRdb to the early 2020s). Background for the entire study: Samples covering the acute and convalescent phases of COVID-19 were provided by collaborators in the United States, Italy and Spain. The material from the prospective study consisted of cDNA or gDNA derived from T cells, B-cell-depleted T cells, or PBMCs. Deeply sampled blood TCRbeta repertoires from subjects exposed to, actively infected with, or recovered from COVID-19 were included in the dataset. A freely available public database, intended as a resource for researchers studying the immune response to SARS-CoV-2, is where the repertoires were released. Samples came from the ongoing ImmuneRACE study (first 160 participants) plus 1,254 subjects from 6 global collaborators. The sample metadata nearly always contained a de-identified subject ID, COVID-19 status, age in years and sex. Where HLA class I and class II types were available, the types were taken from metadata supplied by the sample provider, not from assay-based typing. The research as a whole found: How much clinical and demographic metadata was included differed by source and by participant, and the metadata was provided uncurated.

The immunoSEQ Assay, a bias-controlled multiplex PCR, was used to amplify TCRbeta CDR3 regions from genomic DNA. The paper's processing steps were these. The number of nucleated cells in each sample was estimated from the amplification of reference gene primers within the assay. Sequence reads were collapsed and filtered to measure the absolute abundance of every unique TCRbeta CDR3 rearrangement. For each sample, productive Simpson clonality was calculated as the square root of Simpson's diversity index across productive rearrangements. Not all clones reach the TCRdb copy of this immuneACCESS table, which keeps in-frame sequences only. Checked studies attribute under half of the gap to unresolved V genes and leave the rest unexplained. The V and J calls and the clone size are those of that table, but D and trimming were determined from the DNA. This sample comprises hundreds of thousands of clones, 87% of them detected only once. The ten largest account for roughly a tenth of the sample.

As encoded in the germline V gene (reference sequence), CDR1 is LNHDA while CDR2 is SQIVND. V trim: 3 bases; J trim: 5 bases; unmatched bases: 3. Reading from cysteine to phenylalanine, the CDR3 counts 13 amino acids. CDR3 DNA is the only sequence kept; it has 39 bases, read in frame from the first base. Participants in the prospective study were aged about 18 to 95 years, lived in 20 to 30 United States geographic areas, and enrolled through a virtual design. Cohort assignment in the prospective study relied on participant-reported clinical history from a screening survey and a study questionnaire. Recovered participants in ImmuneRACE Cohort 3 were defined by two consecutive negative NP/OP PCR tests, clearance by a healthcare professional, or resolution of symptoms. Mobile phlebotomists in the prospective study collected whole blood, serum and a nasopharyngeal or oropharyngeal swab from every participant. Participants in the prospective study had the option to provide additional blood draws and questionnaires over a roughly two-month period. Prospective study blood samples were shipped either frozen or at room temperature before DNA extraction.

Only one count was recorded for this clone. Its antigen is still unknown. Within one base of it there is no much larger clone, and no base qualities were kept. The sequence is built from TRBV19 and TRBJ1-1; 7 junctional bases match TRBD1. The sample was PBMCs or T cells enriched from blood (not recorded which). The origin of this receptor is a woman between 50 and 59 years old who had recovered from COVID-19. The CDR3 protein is CASSIRRGTEAFF. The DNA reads TGTGCCAGTAGTATCCGCAGGGGGACTGAAGCTTTCTTT.